Below, 11 T cell receptor beta chains from the same sample are listed, as sequenced in a study of PD-1 blockade in classical Hodgkin lymphoma. TCRdb's table, derived via immunoSEQ multiplex PCR, lists solely in-frame clones and lacks some. The table records some 110,000 clones, roughly nine tenths of them present only once. Time point: cycle 4 day 1 (C4D1), after five to seven weeks of nivolumab. All the patients suffered relapse after autologous stem cell transplantation, and brentuximab vedotin exposure differed. The specimen was peripheral blood mononuclear cells (PBMCs), collected before the fourth cycle of nivolumab. These receptor sequences come from a human donor with classical Hodgkin lymphoma.

This chain links TRBV28 with TRBJ1-3; 7 nucleotides match TRBD1. CDR1 is MDHEN, CDR2 SYDVKM, per germline. V was pared by 4 bases and J by 3 bases, with 3 bases of the junction left unmatched. CDR3 length equals 14 residues. CDR3 loop: CASSSTGFGNTIYF. CDR3 sequence (DNA): TGTGCCAGCAGTTCGACAGGGTTTGGAAACACCATATATTTT. Looking up the rest from reference TRBV28 and TRBJ1-3 gives the full variable domain: DVKVTQSSRYLVKRTGEKVFLECVQDMDHENMFWYRQDPGLGLRLIYFSYDVKMKEKGDIPEGYSVSREKKERFSLILESASTNQTSMYLCASSSTGFGNTIYFGEGSWLTVV.

The chain is built from TRBV9 and TRBJ2-1; D may be TRBD2 (5 bases). The CDR3 has 18 residues. V was clipped by 4 bases and J by 7 bases, with 27 bases between them. Germline CDR1 and CDR2: SGDLS and YYNGEE. CDR3 residues: CASSITRNSTKTGNEQFF. The CDR3, as DNA: TGTGCCAGCAGCATCACGAGAAACTCGACAAAAACGGGGAATGAGCAGTTCTTC.

V usage is TRBV7-2 and J usage is TRBJ1-2; 9 bases line up with TRBD1. The trim removed 5 bases at V and 8 bases at J, leaving 12 bases unmatched. There are 15 residues in the CDR3. From germline, CDR1 is SGHTA and CDR2 FQGNSA. In DNA, the CDR3 is TGTGCCAGCAGCCTCGCCAACAGGGGGCGAAAAGGCTACACCTTC. Its translation is CASSLANRGRKGYTF.

The CDR3 DNA reads as TGTGCCAGCAGCCCCAGAGGGACGGACCACCAAGAGACCCAGTACTTC. As protein: CASSPRGTDHQETQYF. The genes are TRBV4-2 and TRBJ2-5; D could derive from TRBD1 or TRBD2 (5 bases each). The CDR3 is 16 amino acids. Germline V gene lookup returns CDR1 LGHNA and CDR2 YNFKEQ. Trimming left V 4 bases short and J 0 bases short, with 15 bases between.

This clone was detected only once. V and J are TRBV30 and TRBJ2-3; TRBD2 matches at 10 bases. This CDR3 comprises 11 residues. With V trimmed by 3 bases and J by 11 bases, 2 bases remained unmatched. Per the germline V gene, CDR1 is GTSNPN and CDR2 is SVGIG (reference sequence). The CDR3 region is CAWSQREGQYF. The DNA of the CDR3 is TGTGCCTGGAGCCAGCGGGAGGGGCAGTATTTT.

The V and J genes are TRBV6-5 and TRBJ1-5, with 7 bases fitting TRBD1. Unmatched junction bases numbered 4, after V lost 2 bases and J lost 3 bases. In germline, CDR1 is MNHEY, CDR2 SVGAGI. The CDR3 sequence is 15 residues long. CDR3 residues: CASSYDRAPNQPQHF. CDR3 DNA sequence: TGTGCCAGCAGTTACGACAGGGCCCCCAATCAGCCCCAGCATTTT.

This clone was seen just once. This chain uses TRBV11-1 with TRBJ2-5; TRBD1 might be the D (5 bases). Germline assignment: CDR1 SGHAT and CDR2 FQDESV (reference sequence). Trimming took 3 bases from V and 0 from J, leaving 11 bases between them. CDR3 length equals 15 residues. CDR3 sequence (DNA): TGTGCCAGCAGCTTTGGACACCGCGACCAAGAGACCCAGTACTTC. This translates into CASSFGHRDQETQYF.

The chain recombines TRBV6-5 with TRBJ1-5, with D possibly being TRBD1 (5 bases). The V gene lost 0 bases and the J gene lost 3 bases, with 6 bases spanning the gap. Germline CDR1 MNHEY, CDR2 SVGAGI. The CDR3 is made up of 14 amino acids. The CDR3: CASSYSGANQPQHF. In DNA form, the CDR3 reads TGTGCCAGCAGTTACTCCGGGGCCAATCAGCCCCAGCATTTT.

The CDR3 nucleotides are TGTGCCAGCAGTTCCGTAACAGTCGAGCAGTACTTC. Protein product: CASSSVTVEQYF. The gene calls are TRBV6-5 and TRBJ2-7; D gene unclear. CDR1 is MNHEY and CDR2 is SVGAGI in the germline V gene. The V and J ends lost 4 bases and 6 bases respectively, with 10 bases between them. The CDR3 runs to 12 residues.

This sequence joins TRBV18 and TRBJ2-5; TRBD2 is a possible D gene (5 bases). Germline V gene data show CDR1 as KGHSH and CDR2 as LQKENI. V lost 3 bases and J 2 bases, leaving 7 bases between the germline ends. The CDR3 runs 13 residues. This CDR3 reads CASSPGIQETQYF. The CDR3, as DNA: TGTGCCAGCTCACCCGGGATTCAAGAGACCCAGTACTTC. The variable domain in full, completed from reference TRBV18 and TRBJ2-5, reads NAGVMQNPRHLVRRRGQEARLRCSPMKGHSHVYWYRQLPEEGLKFMVYLQKENIIDESGMPKERFSAEFPKEGPSILRIQQVVRGDSAAYFCASSPGIQETQYFGPGTRLLVL.

This chain uses TRBV7-2 with TRBJ2-2; D might be TRBD1 (6 bases). V dropped 1 base and J dropped 6 bases, with 18 bases sitting between them. CDR1 SGHTA and CDR2 FQGNSA come from the germline V gene. The CDR3 is 17 residues long. This CDR3 is CASSLGLNRALPGELFF. The DNA of the CDR3 is TGTGCCAGCAGCTTAGGATTGAACAGGGCCCTGCCCGGGGAGCTGTTTTTT.